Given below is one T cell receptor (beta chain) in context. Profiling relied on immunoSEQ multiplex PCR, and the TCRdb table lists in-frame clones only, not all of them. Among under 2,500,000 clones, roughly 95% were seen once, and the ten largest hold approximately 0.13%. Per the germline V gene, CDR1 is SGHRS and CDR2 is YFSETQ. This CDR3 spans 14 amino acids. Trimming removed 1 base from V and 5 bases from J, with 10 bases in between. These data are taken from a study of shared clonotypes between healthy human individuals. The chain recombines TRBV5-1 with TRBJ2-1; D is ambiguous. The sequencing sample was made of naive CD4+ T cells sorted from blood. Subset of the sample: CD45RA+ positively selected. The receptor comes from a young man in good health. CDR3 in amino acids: CASSLSNSDNEQFF. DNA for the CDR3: TGCGCCAGCAGCTTGTCTAACAGTGACAATGAGCAGTTCTTC.